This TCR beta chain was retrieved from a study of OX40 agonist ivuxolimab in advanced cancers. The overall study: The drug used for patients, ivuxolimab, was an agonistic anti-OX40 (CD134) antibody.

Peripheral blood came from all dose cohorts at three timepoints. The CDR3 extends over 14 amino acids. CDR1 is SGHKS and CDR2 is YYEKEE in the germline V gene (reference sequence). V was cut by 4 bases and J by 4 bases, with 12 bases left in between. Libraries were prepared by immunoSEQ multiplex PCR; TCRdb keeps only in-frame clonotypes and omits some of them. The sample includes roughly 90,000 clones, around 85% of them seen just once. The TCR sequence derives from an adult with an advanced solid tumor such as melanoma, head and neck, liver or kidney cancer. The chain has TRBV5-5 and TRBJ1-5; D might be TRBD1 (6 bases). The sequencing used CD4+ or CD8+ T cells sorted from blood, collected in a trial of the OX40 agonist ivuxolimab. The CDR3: CASSPDSLNQPQHF. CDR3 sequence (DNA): TGTGCCAGCAGCCCGGACAGCCTTAATCAGCCCCAGCATTTT. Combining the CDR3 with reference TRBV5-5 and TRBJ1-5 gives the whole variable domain DAGVTQSPTHLIKTRGQQVTLRCSPISGHKSVSWYQQVLGQGPQFIFQYYEKEERGRGNFPDRFSARQFPNYSSELNVNALLLGDSALYLCASSPDSLNQPQHFGDGTRLSIL.